This T cell receptor (beta chain) is from a study of T cells in localized non-small cell lung cancer. The repertoire was sequenced with immunoSEQ multiplex PCR; TCRdb's copy has only in-frame clones and lacks some. The table shows some 41,000 clones, with about 91% occurring only once. Study-wide points: The study found T cell clonality highest in uninvolved adjacent lung, above tumor.

With regard to this clone: Its target is not known.

Germline V lookup: CDR1 KGHSH, CDR2 LQKENI. The CDR3 has 14 amino acids. V lost 2 bases, J lost 5 bases, and 5 bases stayed unmatched. The chain has TRBV18 and TRBJ1-1, with 7 bases lining up with TRBD1. This sequence was found in a woman aged 40 to 75 with stage II lung adenocarcinoma. The sequencing used PBMCs, collected before any cancer treatment. The CDR3 sequence: CASSPKRGQTEAFF. Here the CDR3 DNA reads TGTGCCAGCTCACCAAAGAGGGGGCAGACTGAAGCTTTCTTT.